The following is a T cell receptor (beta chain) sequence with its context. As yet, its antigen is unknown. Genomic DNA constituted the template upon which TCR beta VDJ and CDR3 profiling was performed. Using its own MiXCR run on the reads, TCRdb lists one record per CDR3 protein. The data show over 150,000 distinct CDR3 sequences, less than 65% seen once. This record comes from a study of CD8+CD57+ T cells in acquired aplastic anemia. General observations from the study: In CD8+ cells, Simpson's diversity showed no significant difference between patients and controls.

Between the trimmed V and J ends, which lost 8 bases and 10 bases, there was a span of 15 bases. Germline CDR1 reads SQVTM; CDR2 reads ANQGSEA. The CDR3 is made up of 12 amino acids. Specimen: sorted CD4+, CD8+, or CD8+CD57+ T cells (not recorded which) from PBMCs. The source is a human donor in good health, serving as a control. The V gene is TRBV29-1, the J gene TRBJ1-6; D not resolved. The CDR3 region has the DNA TGCAGCTTAGAGGTGGGTTGGTCACCCCTCCACTTT. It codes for CSLEVGWSPLHF.